Described below is a single T cell receptor beta chain sequence and its context. As yet, its antigen is unknown. The entry originates in a study of T-cell reconstitution after alpha-beta-depleted transplantation in children. Overall study findings and caveats: T-cell counts and diversity were attributed mostly to newly produced T cells one year after transplant. There were reportedly several hundred expanded graft clones from which alpha-beta T cells came about two months after transplant.

There are 16 residues in the CDR3. Germline CDR1 reads DFQATT; CDR2 reads SNEGSKA (reference sequence). V was pared by 0 bases and J by 1 base, with 16 bases between. Unique molecular identifiers were built into the TCRbeta library. TCRdb analysed the PCR reads with MiXCR anew, one entry per CDR3 protein. This table holds hundreds of thousands of distinct CDR3 sequences, around 15% found once. This specimen consisted of PBMCs, mostly from graft donor cells, obtained 360 days after TCRalphabeta/CD19-depleted stem cell transplant. This clonotype was sampled from a male patient aged 2 to 10 who had a stem cell transplant for acute lymphoblastic leukemia, so the T cells may come from the graft donor. The chain joins TRBV20-1 to TRBJ2-7, with D tentatively TRBD2 (6 bases). The CDR3 region is CSARDQTGLRSYEQYF. Written as DNA, the CDR3 is TGCAGTGCTAGAGATCAAACGGGACTGCGATCCTACGAGCAGTACTTC.